This TCR beta chain was identified during a study of regulatory T cells in long-lasting Graves disease. As to time point: newly diagnosed GD, antithyroid drugs for less than 3 months. Researchers made the TCR library from RNA that was extracted from PBMCs. Diagnosing Graves' disease relied on the American Thyroid Association guidelines. Assembly of TCR beta libraries relied on iRepertoire HTBI primers together with Arm-PCR of CDR3 regions. TCRdb analysed the multiplex PCR reads with MiXCR anew, one entry per CDR3 protein. The table lists some 370,000 distinct CDR3 sequences, about 12% of them singletons. Germline V lookup: CDR1 LGHDT, CDR2 YNNKEL (reference sequence). This CDR3 spans 15 amino acids. With regard to this clonotype: One base away lies a much larger clone, so this may be a sequencing read error.

These data also formed part of another study, on T cells in Graves' hyperthyroidism and ophthalmopathy.

The chain recombines TRBV3-1 with TRBJ2-5, with D tentatively TRBD1 (5 bases). The sample here was peripheral blood mononuclear cells (PBMCs), taken at new diagnosis, from a patient treated with antithyroid drugs. The source of this sequence is a young woman with Graves disease. CDR3 sequence (DNA): TGTGCCAGCAGTCACAGGAGACAGTTACAAGAGACCCAGCACTTC. Its translation: CASSHRRQLQETQHF.